Below are 17 T cell receptor beta chains sequenced from a single sample in a study of shared clonotypes between healthy human individuals. Here immunoSEQ multiplex PCR was the method, and the copy in TCRdb shows in-frame clones only, minus some. The table lists over 2 million clones, roughly 94% of them singletons. The specimen sequenced was naive CD4+ T cells sorted from blood. As to subset: CD45RA+ positively selected. The receptors were sampled from a man younger than 30 in good health.

This chain joins TRBV29-1 and TRBJ1-2, with D uncertain. Trimming removed 4 bases at V and 2 bases at J, with 11 bases between. Germline assignment: CDR1 SQVTM and CDR2 ANQGSEA. CDR3 length: 13 residues. The CDR3 DNA sequence: TGCAGCGTTGCGGGTGAGGGAAACTATGGCTACACCTTC. It encodes CSVAGEGNYGYTF.

The CDR3 loop is CASSESVWTGGPCNQPQHF. CDR3 nucleotide sequence: TGCGCCAGCAGTGAGTCAGTTTGGACAGGGGGTCCGTGCAATCAGCCCCAGCATTTT. The rearrangement joins TRBV10-1 to TRBJ1-5; 10 positions agree with TRBD1. Germline CDR1 WNHNN, CDR2 SYGVQD (reference sequence). The CDR3 spans 19 residues. J lost 2 bases, V lost 0 bases, and 10 bases had no gene match.

This chain joins TRBV19 and TRBJ2-4; TRBD1 aligns across 7 bases. Germline V gene sequence: CDR1 LNHDA, CDR2 SQIVND (reference sequence). The junction had 7 bases not matched to a gene; V was cut back by 7 bases and J by 7 bases. This CDR3 contains 13 residues. CDR3 in DNA: TGTGCCAGTAACCCGACAGGGACGAACATTCAGTACTTC. It codes for CASNPTGTNIQYF.

The chain combines TRBV29-1 with TRBJ2-7, with D hard to call. Trimming took 4 bases from V and 2 from J, leaving 18 bases between them. The CDR3 is 15 residues long. Germline V lookup: CDR1 SQVTM, CDR2 ANQGSEA. CDR3 residues: CSVAVVIAVTYEQYF. Written as DNA, the CDR3 is TGCAGCGTTGCTGTCGTGATAGCTGTTACCTACGAGCAGTACTTC.

The V and J genes are TRBV7-9 and TRBJ2-7; 9 bases line up with TRBD1. The germline CDR1 and CDR2 sequences are SEHNR and FQNEAQ (reference sequence). The trim removed 1 base at V and 2 bases at J, leaving 6 bases unmatched. CDR3 size: 16 residues. DNA of the CDR3: TGTGCCAGCAGCTTAGAAGGGACAGGGAGACCCTACGAGCAGTACTTC. Its protein is CASSLEGTGRPYEQYF.

This chain uses TRBV29-1 with TRBJ2-7; 11 bases are a match to TRBD2. The CDR3 totals 15 residues. The germline V gene encodes CDR1 SQVTM and CDR2 ANQGSEA. V shed 2 bases, J shed 2 bases, and the junction held 5 bases outside the gene matches. The CDR3 DNA follows: TGCAGCGTTGAAAAACGACTAGCGGGAACCTACGAGCAGTACTTC. Encoded protein: CSVEKRLAGTYEQYF.

Concerning this clone itself: Other nucleotide sequences in the sample specify the same CDR3. J is TRBJ1-2 and V is TRBV9, with D uncertain. V shed 0 bases and J shed 4 bases, with 7 bases lying between them. Germline lookup yields CDR1 SGDLS and CDR2 YYNGEE. The CDR3 is 13 residues long. CDR3 in amino acids: CASSVDGSYGYTF. CDR3 coding DNA: TGTGCCAGCAGCGTAGATGGGAGCTATGGCTACACCTTC. Supplemented by reference TRBV9 and TRBJ1-2, the full variable domain reads DSGVTQTPKHLITATGQRVTLRCSPRSGDLSVYWYQQSLDQGLQFLIQYYNGEERAKGNILERFSAQQFPDLHSELNLSSLELGDSALYFCASSVDGSYGYTFGSGTRLTVV.

This clone turned up a few times. Since a much larger clone is just one base distant, this may be a read error. The rearrangement uses TRBV30 and TRBJ1-1; D may be TRBD1 (6 bases). V lost 1 base to trimming and J lost 3 bases, with 9 bases between them. The CDR3 loop spans 13 amino acids. Germline assignment: CDR1 GTSNPN and CDR2 SVGIG (reference sequence). CDR3 in amino acids: CAWSGRGYTEAFF. The CDR3, as DNA: TGTGCCTGGAGTGGGAGGGGGTACACTGAAGCTTTCTTT.

In DNA form, the CDR3 reads TGCGCCAGCAGCCCGACAGGGACCACTGAAGCTTTCTTT. It encodes CASSPTGTTEAFF. This rearrangement joins TRBV5-1 to TRBJ1-1; 7 bases agree with TRBD1. The germline gives CDR1 SGHRS, CDR2 YFSETQ. V shed 4 bases, J shed 4 bases, and the junction held 4 bases outside the gene matches. The CDR3 sequence is 13 residues long.

The chain combines TRBV7-2 with TRBJ2-4; D gene ambiguous. With 0 bases removed from V and 0 bases from J, the gap between germline ends came to 9 bases. The germline V gene has CDR1 SGHTA and CDR2 FQGNSA. The CDR3 sequence is 16 residues long. CDR3 sequence: CASSLASVLAKNIQYF. CDR3 coding DNA: TGTGCCAGCAGCTTAGCGTCGGTTCTAGCCAAAAACATTCAGTACTTC.

The chain carries TRBV19 and TRBJ2-2, with TRBD2 matching over 7 bases. The CDR3 loop spans 16 amino acids. V shed 3 bases and J 5 bases; nucleotides not matched to a gene: 9. CDR1 is LNHDA, CDR2 SQIVND, per germline (reference sequence). The CDR3 is CASSIRLALRTGELFF. Here the CDR3 DNA reads TGTGCCAGTAGTATTCGACTAGCCTTGAGAACCGGGGAGCTGTTTTTT.

This clone was detected a few times. Other DNA sequences in this sample translate to the same CDR3. This chain links TRBV2 with TRBJ2-3; 10 nucleotides agree with TRBD2. The germline CDR1 and CDR2 sequences are SNHLY and FYNNEI. Trimming took 4 bases from V and 5 from J; bases not matched to a gene: 0. The CDR3 sequence is 13 residues long. The CDR3 here is CASSGLAGDTQYF. In DNA form, the CDR3 reads TGTGCCAGCAGTGGACTAGCGGGAGATACGCAGTATTTT.

Concerning this clone: Different DNA sequences within this sample yield the same CDR3. The chain links TRBV18 to TRBJ2-3, with TRBD1 matching 8 bases. The germline V gene encodes CDR1 KGHSH and CDR2 LQKENI. There are 14 residues in the CDR3. V lost 3 bases to trimming and J lost 3 bases; unmatched junction nucleotides: 2. The CDR3 nucleotides are TGTGCCAGCTCACCTCAGGGGGCTACAGATACGCAGTATTTT. This sequence encodes CASSPQGATDTQYF.

The chain carries TRBV5-4 and TRBJ2-2, with D uncertain. CDR1 is SGHNT and CDR2 is YYREEE in the germline V gene (reference sequence). Deletions cut 0 bases from V and 7 bases from J, with 10 bases between. CDR3 length equals 14 residues. CDR3 DNA sequence: TGTGCCAGCAGCTTGGGTACAGCTGGCGGGGAGCTGTTTTTT. Translation: CASSLGTAGGELFF.

The V call is TRBV28, the J call TRBJ1-2, with TRBD1 matching 8 bases. CDR1 is MDHEN, CDR2 SYDVKM, per germline. Trimming cost V 4 bases and J 8 bases; bases outside gene matches: 12. The CDR3 has 15 residues. As DNA, the CDR3 is TGTGCCAGCAGTTCCATGGACAGGGCGTCGGGCGGCTACACCTTC. Residues: CASSSMDRASGGYTF.

The V and J genes are TRBV5-3 and TRBJ2-7; tentative D call: TRBD2 (6 bases). TRBV5-3 counts as an open reading frame of uncertain function. Trimming cost V 3 bases and J 4 bases, with 20 bases left between them. The length of the CDR3 is 16 residues. CDR3: CARSYPQGAGSYEQYF. The CDR3 DNA reads as TGTGCCAGAAGCTACCCCCAGGGTGCGGGGTCGTACGAGCAGTACTTC.

V usage is TRBV28 and J usage is TRBJ1-5; possibly TRBD1 for D (5 bases). The germline V gene encodes CDR1 MDHEN and CDR2 SYDVKM. The ends were cut back, 4 bases at V and 7 bases at J, with 14 bases in the middle. CDR3 length equals 14 residues. CDR3 coding DNA: TGTGCCAGCAGTTCCAGGGAGCGGGGCCAGCCCCAGCATTTT. Translation: CASSSRERGQPQHF. The variable domain in full, completed from reference TRBV28 and TRBJ1-5, reads DVKVTQSSRYLVKRTGEKVFLECVQDMDHENMFWYRQDPGLGLRLIYFSYDVKMKEKGDIPEGYSVSREKKERFSLILESASTNQTSMYLCASSSRERGQPQHFGDGTRLSIL.